This T cell receptor beta chain was sequenced in a study of cytomegalovirus exposure and HLA in healthy donors. Both 60 Vbeta primers and 13 Jbeta primers went into the PCR. The repertoire was sequenced with immunoSEQ multiplex PCR; TCRdb's copy has only in-frame clones and lacks some. The data hold some 110,000 clones, with around 70% observed a single time. Germline values: CDR1 LNHDA, CDR2 SQIVND (reference sequence). The length of the CDR3 is 14 residues. Trimming removed 2 bases from V and 6 bases from J; junction bases left unmatched: 4. V is TRBV19 and J is TRBJ2-1; 7 nucleotides line up with TRBD1. The specimen was PBMCs. The source of this sequence is a man aged 25 to 45 in good health and CMV-seropositive. The CDR3 region is CASSIRGQTNEQFF. DNA of the CDR3: TGTGCCAGTAGTATACGGGGACAGACCAATGAGCAGTTCTTC.